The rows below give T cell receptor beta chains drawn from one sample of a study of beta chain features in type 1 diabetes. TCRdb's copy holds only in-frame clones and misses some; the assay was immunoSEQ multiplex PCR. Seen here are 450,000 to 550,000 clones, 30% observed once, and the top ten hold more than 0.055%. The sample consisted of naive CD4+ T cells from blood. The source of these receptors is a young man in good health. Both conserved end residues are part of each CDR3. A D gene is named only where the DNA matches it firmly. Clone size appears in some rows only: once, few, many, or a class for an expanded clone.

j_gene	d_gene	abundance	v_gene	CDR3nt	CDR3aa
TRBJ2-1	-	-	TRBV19	TGTGCCAGTAGTATACTAAGAGGGTCCTACAATGAGCAGTTCTTC	CASSILRGSYNEQFF
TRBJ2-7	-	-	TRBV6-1	TGTGCCAGCAGAAAACCCCAGGGAATCGCCTACGAGCAGTACTTC	CASRKPQGIAYEQYF
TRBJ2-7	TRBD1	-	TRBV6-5	TGTGCCAGCAGGGGAGACAGGGGACAGAACGAGCAGTACTTC	CASRGDRGQNEQYF
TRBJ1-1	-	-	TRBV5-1	TGCGCCAGCAGCCAAAGGGGGGCAAACACTGAAGCTTTCTTT	CASSQRGANTEAFF
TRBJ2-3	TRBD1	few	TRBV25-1	TGTGCCAGCAGTGACTCGACAGGGGGCGGGGGAGATACGCAGTATTTT	CASSDSTGGGGDTQYF
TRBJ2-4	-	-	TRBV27	TGTGCCAGCAGTGTAACGGGAACAGCCAAAAACATTCAGTACTTC	CASSVTGTAKNIQYF
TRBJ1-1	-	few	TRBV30	TGTGCCTGGAGTGTACGGGTGGAAGCTTTCTTT	CAWSVRVEAFF
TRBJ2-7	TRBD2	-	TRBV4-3	TGCGCCAGCAGCCAAGGACTAGCGGGAGACCGGTACGAGCAGTACTTC	CASSQGLAGDRYEQYF
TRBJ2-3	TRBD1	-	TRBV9	TGTGCCAGCAGCGTAGGGACAGGGGGGACAGATACGCAGTATTTT	CASSVGTGGTDTQYF
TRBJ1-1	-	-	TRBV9	TGTGCCAGCAGCTCCGTTGGGAGAGGCACGAGCACTGAAGCTTTCTTT	CASSSVGRGTSTEAFF
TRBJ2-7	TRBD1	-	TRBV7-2	TGTGCCAGCAGCTTAGAGTCAGGGGGAGTAGGCGAGCAGTACTTC	CASSLESGGVGEQYF
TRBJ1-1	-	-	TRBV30	TGTGCCTGCAAACCCCACAGGGCCGGCACTGAAGCTTTCTTT	CACKPHRAGTEAFF
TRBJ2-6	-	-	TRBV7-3	TGTGCCAGCGCCCCCCTAGGGACTCCGGGTGGGGCCAACGTCCTGACTTTC	CASAPLGTPGGANVLTF
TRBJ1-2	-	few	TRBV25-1	TGTGCCAGCAGTGAGATAGGGGACGAGTATGGCTACACCTTC	CASSEIGDEYGYTF
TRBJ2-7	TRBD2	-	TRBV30	TGTGCCTGGAAGAGGCTAGCGGGACTCTACGAGCAGTACTTC	CAWKRLAGLYEQYF
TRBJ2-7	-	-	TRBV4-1	TGCGCCAGCAGCCCCAGGCGGCCGCGGGACCAGGGGTCTAGCCGTTACTACGAGCAGTACTTC	CASSPRRPRDQGSSRYYEQYF
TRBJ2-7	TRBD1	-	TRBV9	TGTGCCAGCAGCGTCCGGGACAGCTCTTCCGAGCAGTACTTC	CASSVRDSSSEQYF